This passage covers 2 T cell receptor beta chains from one sample sequenced in a study of blood T cells in healthy people across ages. Then a second PCR, running about 6 to 11 cycles, was carried out with a sample-barcoded 5' primer and a J-beta primer mix. Via MiXCR, TCRdb re-called the 5' RACE reads, giving one row per CDR3 protein. This sample has about a million distinct CDR3 sequences; approximately 38% occur once, and the top ten carry roughly 14%. Material: blood. These receptors originate from a man aged 18 to 30 in good health.

CDR3 sequence: CSAEQRVGYTF. The CDR3 DNA is TGCAGCGCCGAACAGAGGGTCGGCTACACCTTC. The genes are TRBV29-1 and TRBJ1-2, with no clear D. The germline V and J ends were trimmed by 7 bases and 8 bases, with 14 bases remaining between them. Germline-derived CDR1 and CDR2 are SQVTM and ANQGSEA. This CDR3 has 11 residues.

This chain links TRBV9 with TRBJ1-1; no firm D call. V lost 0 bases and J lost 7, with 13 bases in between. The CDR3 consists of 14 residues. Germline values: CDR1 SGDLS, CDR2 YYNGEE. The CDR3 DNA reads as TGTGCCAGCAGCGTAGGGCACAGCGCCCTTGAAGCTTTCTTT. Translating it yields CASSVGHSALEAFF.